The 24 T cell receptor beta chains listed next were all sequenced from one sample in a study of T cells after yellow fever vaccination. TCRdb analysed the 5' RACE reads with MiXCR anew, one entry per CDR3 protein. The table records 400,000 or so distinct CDR3 sequences, around 10% of them present only once. Source: PBMCs, taken on the day of the first yellow fever vaccination. These receptors all stem from a man in his late teens or twenties who received the YFV17D yellow fever vaccine.

The rearrangement joins TRBV15 to TRBJ1-2, with D unresolved. The CDR3 has 12 residues. V was pared by 9 bases and J by 0 bases, with 8 bases between. CDR1 and CDR2 (germline): LNHNV, YYDKDF (reference sequence). The CDR3 sequence: CATSTANYGYTF. The CDR3 DNA follows: TGTGCCACGTCGACGGCTAACTATGGCTACACCTTC.

Worth noting for this clonotype: Relative to the germline gene, one junction end is altered; a read error may explain this. This chain connects TRBV5-4 to TRBJ1-5, with D maybe TRBD1 (6 bases). The CDR3 is 15 amino acids. Looked up from germline, CDR1 is SGHNT and CDR2 is YYREEE (reference sequence). The CDR3 sequence is CASSFGGGGNHPQHF. The DNA of the CDR3 is TGTGCCAGCAGCTTTGGCGGGGGGGGCAATCATCCCCAGCATTTT.

This clonotype was counted between two and nine times. The chain uses TRBV28 and TRBJ2-5, with D possibly TRBD1 on 6 matching bases. Germline CDR1 reads MDHEN; CDR2 reads SYDVKM. V was trimmed by 2 bases and J by 5 bases, leaving 18 bases between them. The CDR3 covers 16 residues. This CDR3 reads CASSLAGAGTSETQYF. CDR3 nucleotides: TGTGCCAGCAGTTTAGCAGGGGCGGGTACGAGTGAGACCCAGTACTTC. Full variable domain (rest looked up from reference TRBV28 and TRBJ2-5): DVKVTQSSRYLVKRTGEKVFLECVQDMDHENMFWYRQDPGLGLRLIYFSYDVKMKEKGDIPEGYSVSREKKERFSLILESASTNQTSMYLCASSLAGAGTSETQYFGPGTRLLVL.

The rearrangement uses TRBV4-3 and TRBJ2-6; D not certain. The CDR3 has 14 residues. Germline CDR1 and CDR2: LGHNA and YSLEER. Trimming left V 1 base short and J 3 bases short, with 4 bases between. This chain's CDR3 is CASSQGNGANVLTF. The CDR3 DNA reads as TGCGCCAGCAGCCAAGGAAATGGGGCCAACGTCCTGACTTTC.

The sample holds one count of this clonotype. The gene calls are TRBV5-1 and TRBJ2-3; 7 nucleotides align to TRBD1. The V gene end was trimmed by 4 bases and the J gene end by 6 bases; junction bases not matched to a gene: 5. CDR1 and CDR2 from the germline V gene are SGHRS and YFSETQ. This CDR3 is 13 amino acids long. CDR3 nucleotides: TGCGCCAGCAGCGTAGGGGGCAGGGATACGCAGTATTTT. Encoded protein: CASSVGGRDTQYF.

The CDR3 nucleotides read TGCAGTGCCCTCACAGGGCGGGATGGCTACACCTTC. Amino acids: CSALTGRDGYTF. The chain combines TRBV20-1 with TRBJ1-2; perhaps TRBD1 as D (6 bases). The V end was cut by 6 bases, the J end by 6 bases, with 14 bases between. This CDR3 has 12 amino acids. Germline assignment: CDR1 DFQATT and CDR2 SNEGSKA (reference sequence).

This clonotype has ten or more counts. The chain joins TRBV7-9 to TRBJ2-1; unclear D gene. The germline V gene encodes CDR1 SEHNR and CDR2 FQNEAQ (reference sequence). This CDR3 region has 12 residues. V lost 3 bases and J lost 6, with 6 bases in between. Written as DNA, the CDR3 is TGTGCCAGCAGCTTGGCCGTCAATGAGCAGTTCTTC. It yields the protein CASSLAVNEQFF.

This clonotype occurred many times. The CDR3 sequence: CSAPIQGGETQYF. In DNA, the CDR3 is TGCAGTGCTCCGATTCAGGGCGGAGAGACCCAGTACTTC. V and J are TRBV20-1 and TRBJ2-5, with D maybe TRBD1 (5 bases). The CDR3 has 13 amino acids. Germline V gives CDR1 DFQATT, CDR2 SNEGSKA (reference sequence). V lost 5 bases and J lost 4, with 14 bases in between.

V is TRBV19 and J is TRBJ2-5; tentatively, D is TRBD2 (7 bases). The V and J ends lost 5 bases and 2 bases respectively, with 18 bases between them. CDR1 is LNHDA and CDR2 is SQIVND in the germline V gene (reference sequence). CDR3 size: 16 residues. CDR3: CASSRGASGQQETQYF. CDR3 sequence (DNA): TGTGCCAGTAGTCGGGGGGCTAGCGGACAGCAAGAGACCCAGTACTTC.

This clonotype came up a few times. This chain uses TRBV11-2 with TRBJ2-5; D assignment may be TRBD1 or TRBD2 (7 bases each). Germline values: CDR1 SGHAT, CDR2 FQNNGV. V was pared by 5 bases and J by 2 bases, with 24 bases between. The CDR3 spans 18 residues. This CDR3 reads CASSLRQGGKEGQETQYF. In nucleotides, the CDR3 is TGTGCCAGCAGCCTTCGACAGGGAGGGAAGGAGGGGCAAGAGACCCAGTACTTC. The entire variable domain, with the rest obtained from reference TRBV11-2 and TRBJ2-5, is as follows: EAGVAQSPRYKIIEKRQSVAFWCNPISGHATLYWYQQILGQGPKLLIQFQNNGVVDDSQLPKDRFSAERLKGVDSTLKIQPAKLEDSAVYLCASSLRQGGKEGQETQYFGPGTRLLVL.

This clonotype was seen more than once but under ten times. This rearrangement joins TRBV29-1 to TRBJ2-3, with 10 bases aligning to TRBD2. Trimming removed 7 bases from V and 6 bases from J; junction bases left unmatched: 10. Germline V gene lookup returns CDR1 SQVTM and CDR2 ANQGSEA. This CDR3 contains 14 residues. In nucleotides, the CDR3 is TGCAGCGGCTGGACTAGCGGCGTTTCGGATACGCAGTATTTT. Its translation is CSGWTSGVSDTQYF.

This chain links TRBV6-2 or TRBV6-3 with TRBJ1-2; D remains unclear. The CDR3 contains 12 residues. The germline V gene encodes CDR1 MNHEY and CDR2 SVGEGT. V was pared by 6 bases and J by 1 base, with 6 bases between. CDR3 sequence: CASSYHNYGYTF. CDR3 nucleotide sequence: TGTGCCAGCAGCTACCATAACTATGGCTACACCTTC.

A few counts support this clonotype. This chain links TRBV6-1 with TRBJ1-2, with TRBD1 as a possible D gene (6 bases). Germline lookup yields CDR1 MNHNS and CDR2 SASEGT. V was pared by 7 bases and J by 4 bases, with 19 bases between. The CDR3 sequence is 15 residues long. The CDR3 region is CASNRAPGGAYGYTF. The DNA of the CDR3 is TGTGCCAGCAACAGAGCCCCCGGGGGGGCCTATGGCTACACCTTC.

The table lists this clonotype with a few counts. The V gene is TRBV4-1, the J gene TRBJ2-5; 9 bases map to TRBD2. The CDR3 has 17 residues. Germline assignment: CDR1 MGHRA and CDR2 YSYEKL. The V gene end was trimmed by 1 base and the J gene end by 5 bases; junction bases not matched to a gene: 11. CDR3 nucleotide sequence: TGCGCCAGCAGCCAAGCAGAGGCGGGGGGGCCACAGGAGACCCAGTACTTC. Amino acids: CASSQAEAGGPQETQYF.

The chain combines TRBV7-9 with TRBJ1-6; TRBD1 might be the D (6 bases). Looked up from germline, CDR1 is SEHNR and CDR2 is FQNEAQ (reference sequence). The CDR3 totals 15 residues. The germline V and J ends were trimmed by 6 bases and 10 bases, with 19 bases remaining between them. CDR3 in amino acids: CASSSSAGAGSPLHF. The CDR3 DNA sequence: TGTGCCAGCAGTTCAAGCGCAGGGGCCGGCTCACCCCTCCACTTT.

This clonotype was counted a few times. The chain links TRBV5-4 to TRBJ2-4; TRBD2 might be the D (5 bases). The CDR3 covers 12 residues. Trimming removed 6 bases from V and 7 bases from J, with 11 bases in between. The germline gives CDR1 SGHNT, CDR2 YYREEE (reference sequence). The CDR3 region has the DNA TGTGCCAGCACCGGGGATAGCAACATTCAGTACTTC. Translating gives CASTGDSNIQYF. The whole variable domain, filled in from reference TRBV5-4 and TRBJ2-4, reads ETGVTQSPTHLIKTRGQQVTLRCSSQSGHNTVSWYQQALGQGPQFIFQYYREEENGRGNFPPRFSGLQFPNYSSELNVNALELDDSALYLCASTGDSNIQYFGAGTRLSVL.

This clonotype was picked up a small number of times. The junction differs from germline at one of its ends, possibly a read error. The chain links TRBV4-1 to TRBJ1-1; 11 nucleotides agree with TRBD1. The germline V gene has CDR1 MGHRA and CDR2 YSYEKL. The CDR3 spans 17 residues. The CDR3 loop reads CASSQLPGQGVKTEAFF. CDR3 DNA: TGCGCCAGCAGCCAACTACCGGGACAGGGGGTGAAGACTGAAGCTTTCTTT.

This clonotype turned up a few times. The CDR3 spells CAQVVPGQTYEQYF. CDR3 in DNA: TGTGCCCAGGTGGTTCCGGGACAGACCTACGAGCAGTACTTC. The chain is built from TRBV7-3 and TRBJ2-7, with 7 bases lining up with TRBD1. The CDR3 is 14 residues long. In germline, CDR1 is SGHTA, CDR2 FQGTGA. Trimming took 11 bases from V and 2 from J; bases not matched to a gene: 12.

The gene calls are TRBV4-1 and TRBJ2-4, with TRBD1 matching over 8 bases. V gave up 3 bases and J gave up 6 bases; unmatched junction bases: 7. CDR3 length equals 15 residues. Germline loops: CDR1 MGHRA, CDR2 YSYEKL. This chain's CDR3 is CASSQSGTGSNIQYF. The DNA of the CDR3 is TGCGCCAGCAGCCAGTCCGGGACAGGCTCAAACATTCAGTACTTC.

This clonotype has a handful of counts. V is TRBV18 and J is TRBJ1-3; tentatively, D is TRBD1 (5 bases). CDR1 KGHSH and CDR2 LQKENI come from the germline V gene. The germline V and J ends were trimmed by 0 bases and 4 bases, with 10 bases remaining between them. This CDR3 has 15 residues. For the CDR3, the DNA is TGTGCCAGCTCACCACCGGGGGGAGAAGGAAACACCATATATTTT. Translated: CASSPPGGEGNTIYF.

This clonotype has only a few counts. This rearrangement joins TRBV7-2 to TRBJ1-1; D not certain. The CDR3 consists of 14 residues. Trimming left V 2 bases short and J 6 bases short, with 13 bases between. CDR1 and CDR2 from the germline V gene are SGHTA and FQGNSA. CDR3 nucleotide sequence: TGTGCCAGCAGCTTAATGCCGTCAGTATCTGAAGCTTTCTTT. Protein: CASSLMPSVSEAFF. The full variable domain, in which reference TRBV7-2 and TRBJ1-1 provide the parts outside the CDR3, is GAGVSQSPSNKVTEKGKDVELRCDPISGHTALYWYRQSLGQGLEFLIYFQGNSAPDKSGLPSDRFSAERTGGSVSTLTIQRTQQEDSAVYLCASSLMPSVSEAFFGQGTRLTVV.

CDR3 protein: CASSLVPGARNTEAFF. CDR3 DNA: TGCGCCAGCAGCTTGGTCCCAGGGGCGAGGAACACTGAAGCTTTCTTT. V and J are TRBV5-1 and TRBJ1-1; D may be TRBD1 (6 bases). V was clipped by 0 bases and J by 1 base, with 13 bases between them. The CDR3 covers 16 residues. The germline V gene has CDR1 SGHRS and CDR2 YFSETQ.

V gene TRBV4-3 combines with J gene TRBJ1-5; tentative D call: TRBD1 (5 bases). The CDR3 spans 13 residues. Germline V gene data show CDR1 as LGHNA and CDR2 as YSLEER. Trimming pared 1 base from V and 7 bases from J, leaving 8 bases between. CDR3 in amino acids: CASSQGWGQPQHF. CDR3 DNA sequence: TGCGCCAGCAGCCAAGGGTGGGGGCAGCCCCAGCATTTT.

This clonotype was recorded many times. This rearrangement joins TRBV10-3 to TRBJ2-7; D remains ambiguous. Germline V CDR1 and CDR2: ENHRY, SYGVKD. The CDR3 has 12 amino acids. Trimming took off 8 bases at V and 7 bases at J, with 15 bases between the two ends. The CDR3 loop reads CAIAGDAGEQYV. CDR3 DNA: TGTGCCATCGCAGGTGACGCTGGGGAGCAGTACGTC.